This T cell receptor beta chain was sequenced for a study of response to subunit inactivated influenza vaccine. One entry per CDR3 protein, called by TCRdb with MiXCR from the RT-PCR reads. The sample records hundreds of thousands of distinct CDR3 sequences, 22% being singletons. V trimming: 4 bases; J trimming: 8 bases; junction bases outside the gene matches: 10. Per germline, CDR1 MGHRA and CDR2 YSYEKL. The CDR3 loop spans 14 amino acids. General study findings and limits: It was suggested by the authors that few new T cells are recruited by each seasonal influenza vaccination.

Regarding this clonotype: The antigen is not known.

The gene calls are TRBV4-1 and TRBJ1-1, with 7 bases that match TRBD1. Sequencing was performed on PBMCs from blood, taken about 20 months after vaccination. The TCR originated in a man between 50 and 70 years old who received an inactivated influenza vaccine. In DNA form, the CDR3 reads TGCGCCAGCAGCCCACATCGGGGACAGATAGAAGCTTTCTTT. This gives the protein CASSPHRGQIEAFF.